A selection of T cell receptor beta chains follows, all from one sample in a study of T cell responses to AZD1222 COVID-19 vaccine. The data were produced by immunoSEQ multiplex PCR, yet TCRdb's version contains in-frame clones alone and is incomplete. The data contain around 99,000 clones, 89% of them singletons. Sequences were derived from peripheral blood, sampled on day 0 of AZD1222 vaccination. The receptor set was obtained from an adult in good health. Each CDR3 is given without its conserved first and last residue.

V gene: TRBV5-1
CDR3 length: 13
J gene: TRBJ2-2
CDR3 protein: ASSLGTLNTGELF

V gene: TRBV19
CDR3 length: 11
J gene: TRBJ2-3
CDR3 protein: ATRQGATDTQY

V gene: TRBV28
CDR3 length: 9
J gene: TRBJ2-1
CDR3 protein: ASRGYNEQF

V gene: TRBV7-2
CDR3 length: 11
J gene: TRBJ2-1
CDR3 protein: ASGASGRNEQF

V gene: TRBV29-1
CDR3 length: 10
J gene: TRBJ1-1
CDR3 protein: SVENRNTEAF

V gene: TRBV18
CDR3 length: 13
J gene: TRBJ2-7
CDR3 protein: ASSPGQGVPYEQY

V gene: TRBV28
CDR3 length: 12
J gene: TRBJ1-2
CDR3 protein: ASRIQGSNYGYT

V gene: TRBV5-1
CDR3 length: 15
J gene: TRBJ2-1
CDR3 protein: ASSLVLAGGPLNEQF

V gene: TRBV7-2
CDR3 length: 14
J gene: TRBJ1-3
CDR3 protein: ASSYYRATSGNTIY

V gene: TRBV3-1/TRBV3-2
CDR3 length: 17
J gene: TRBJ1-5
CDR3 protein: ASVKSTGGSLLSNQPQH

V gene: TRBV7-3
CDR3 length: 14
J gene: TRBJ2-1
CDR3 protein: ASSLRVGLADNEQF

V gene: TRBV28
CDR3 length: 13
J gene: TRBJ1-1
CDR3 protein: ASSNIGTGGTEAF

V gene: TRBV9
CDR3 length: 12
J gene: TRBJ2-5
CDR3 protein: ASSPAGDQETQY

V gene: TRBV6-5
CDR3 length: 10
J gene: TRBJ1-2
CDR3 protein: ASRTDSYGYT

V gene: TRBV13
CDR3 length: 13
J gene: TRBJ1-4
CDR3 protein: ASSYQDATNEKLF

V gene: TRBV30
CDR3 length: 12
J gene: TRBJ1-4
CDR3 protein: AWSGTTNNEKLF

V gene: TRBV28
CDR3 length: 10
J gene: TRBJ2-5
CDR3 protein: ASSTGPETQY

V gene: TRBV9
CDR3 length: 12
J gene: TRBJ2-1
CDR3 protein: ASSVASLVNEQF

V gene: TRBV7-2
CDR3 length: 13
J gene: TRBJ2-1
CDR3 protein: ASSFGLQGENEQF

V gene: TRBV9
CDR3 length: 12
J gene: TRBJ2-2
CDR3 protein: ASSLGQGAGELF

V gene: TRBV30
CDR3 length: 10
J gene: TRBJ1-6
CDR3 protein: AWSVGGSPLH

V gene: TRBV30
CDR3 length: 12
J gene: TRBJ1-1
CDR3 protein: AWRPPGGRTEAF

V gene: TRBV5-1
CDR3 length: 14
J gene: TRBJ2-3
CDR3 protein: ASSLATGGGTDTQY

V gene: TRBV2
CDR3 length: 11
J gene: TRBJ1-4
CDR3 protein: ASNRDSNEKLF

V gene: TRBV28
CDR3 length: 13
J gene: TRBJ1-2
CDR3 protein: ASSTGPGPWEGYT

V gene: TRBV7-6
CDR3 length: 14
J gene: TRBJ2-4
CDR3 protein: ASSKDGESAKNIQY

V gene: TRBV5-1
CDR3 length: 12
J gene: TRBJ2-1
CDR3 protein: ASSFRDTGNEQF

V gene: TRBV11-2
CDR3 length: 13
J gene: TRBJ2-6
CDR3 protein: ASSLDRPPANVLT

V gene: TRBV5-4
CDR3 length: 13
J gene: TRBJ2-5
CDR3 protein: ASSFSGGYQETQY

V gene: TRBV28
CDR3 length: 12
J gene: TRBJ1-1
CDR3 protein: ASSLLQGGTEAF

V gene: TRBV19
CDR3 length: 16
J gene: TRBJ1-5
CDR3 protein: ASSIWAGTGGGNQPQH

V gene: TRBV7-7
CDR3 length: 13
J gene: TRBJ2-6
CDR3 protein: ASSPAGSGANVLT

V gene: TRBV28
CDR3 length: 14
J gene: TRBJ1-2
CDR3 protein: ASRETVSFANYGYT